This T cell receptor beta chain is from a study of PD-L1 blockade in urothelial cancer. Study-wide context: In the mid-2010s therapy began: atezolizumab 1,200 mg intravenously every 3 weeks. Males with bladder-origin urothelial cancer made up about 90% of the roughly 29 patients.

Into every PCR, synthetic TCR analog templates were spiked. Sequenced by immunoSEQ multiplex PCR; TCRdb stores in-frame clones only, minus some. The data hold around 120,000 clones, with around 85% observed a single time. The patients' disease, urothelial carcinoma, was locally advanced or metastatic. Trimming left V 3 bases short and J 0 bases short, with 6 bases between. The CDR3 spans 13 residues. Per germline, CDR1 GTSNPN and CDR2 SVGIG (reference sequence). Specimen: PBMCs, collected around atezolizumab (anti-PD-L1) treatment. V gene TRBV30 combines with J gene TRBJ1-5; D not certain. The sequence was obtained from a man aged 50-60 years with urothelial cancer. The CDR3 sequence is CAWSQNSNQPQHF. In nucleotides, the CDR3 is TGTGCCTGGAGCCAAAATAGCAATCAGCCCCAGCATTTT.